The entry below gives a single T cell receptor beta chain sequence along with its context. What it binds is unknown. J was trimmed by 3 bases and V by 2 bases; bases with no gene match: 5. Germline assignment: CDR1 MNHEY and CDR2 SVGAGI. This CDR3 has 15 residues. These data originate in a study of T cell responses to AZD1222 COVID-19 vaccine. Study conclusions and caveats: None of the repertoires were sampled until the peak T cell response had passed. Spike-spanning, vaccine-associated CD4 TCRs were dominant at 160-218 and 743-854. Vaccination with two AZD1222 doses was followed by a rise in Spike-specific TCR breadth and depth. In a largely white British group with more females than males, clonal diversity was possibly underestimated.

Sequencing used immunoSEQ multiplex PCR; TCRdb keeps in-frame clones, though not all of them. The sample contains 100,000 or so clones, about 87% of which appear only once. The rearrangement links TRBV6-5 to TRBJ2-3; 7 bases match TRBD1. The sequence came from an adult who received the AZD1222 COVID-19 vaccine. Source: peripheral blood, taken 28 days after the second AZD1222 dose. The CDR3 spells CASSYGGQSTDTQYF. The DNA for the CDR3 is TGTGCCAGCAGTTACGGGGGACAGTCGACAGATACGCAGTATTTT.